Below are 26 T cell receptor beta chains sequenced from a single sample in a study of T cell changes during pregnancy in multiple sclerosis. Sequencing was performed with immunoSEQ multiplex PCR; in TCRdb, only in-frame clones are kept and a portion is missing. This sample has 45,000 to 70,000 clones, with 80% to 95% found just once. The sample in question was peripheral blood, obtained in the third trimester of pregnancy. These receptor sequences come from a female donor in good health, enrolled as a control in a pregnancy study.

The chain recombines TRBV7-2 with TRBJ1-3, with D possibly being TRBD1 (5 bases). The length of the CDR3 is 14 residues. The germline gives CDR1 SGHTA, CDR2 FQGNSA. Between the trimmed V and J ends, which lost 0 bases and 2 bases, there was a span of 5 bases. CDR3 sequence reads: CASSLAGPGNTIYF. Here the CDR3 DNA reads TGTGCCAGCAGCTTAGCGGGGCCTGGAAACACCATATATTTT.

The V call is TRBV5-4, the J call TRBJ2-3, with D possibly being TRBD1 (5 bases). In germline, CDR1 is SGHNT, CDR2 YYREEE (reference sequence). This CDR3 is 12 amino acids long. V was clipped by 5 bases and J by 8 bases, with 12 bases between them. The CDR3 bases are TGTGCCAGCAGTCTACAGGATGCTACGCAGTATTTT. Amino acid sequence: CASSLQDATQYF.

The gene calls are TRBV6-6 and TRBJ1-6; no clear D gene. Per germline, CDR1 MNHNY and CDR2 SVGAGI (reference sequence). The CDR3 has 13 amino acids. V lost 8 bases and J 6 bases, leaving 11 bases between the germline ends. For the CDR3, the DNA is TGTGCCAGCGATCAACTAGGTAATTCACCCCTCCACTTT. Amino acids: CASDQLGNSPLHF.

This sequence joins TRBV11-3 and TRBJ2-7; TRBD2 might be the D (5 bases). CDR1 and CDR2 from the germline V gene are SGHNT and YENEEA. V gave up 5 bases and J gave up 8 bases, with 16 bases separating them. The CDR3 consists of 13 residues. For the CDR3, the DNA is TGTGCCAGCAGCATAACCCGGCGGGCCCAGCAGTACTTC. It codes for CASSITRRAQQYF.

The chain recombines TRBV13 with TRBJ1-5; D is perhaps TRBD1 (5 bases). This CDR3 spans 13 amino acids. CDR1 is PRHDT and CDR2 is FYEKMQ in the germline V gene (reference sequence). V lost 5 bases to trimming and J lost 6 bases, with 11 bases between them. Here the CDR3 reads CASSPRRGQPQHF. The CDR3 DNA sequence: TGTGCCAGCAGCCCTCGGAGGGGTCAGCCCCAGCATTTT.

The V call is TRBV15, the J call TRBJ2-5, with D possibly being TRBD2 (5 bases). The CDR3 is made up of 14 amino acids. CDR1 LNHNV and CDR2 YYDKDF come from the germline V gene (reference sequence). The V end lost 0 bases, the J end lost 3 bases, and 8 bases lay between the germline ends. CDR3 amino acids: CATSRDEGEETQYF. The CDR3, as DNA: TGTGCCACCAGCAGAGATGAGGGCGAAGAGACCCAGTACTTC.

The count of this clone is one. V and J are TRBV9 and TRBJ2-2; a weak D match, TRBD2 (6 bases). V was clipped by 2 bases and J by 5 bases, with 10 bases between them. The CDR3 is 14 amino acids. Germline CDR1 SGDLS, CDR2 YYNGEE. This CDR3 is CASSVGSPTGELFF. The CDR3 bases are TGTGCCAGCAGCGTCGGGAGTCCAACCGGGGAGCTGTTTTTT.

The V call is TRBV21-1, the J call TRBJ2-1; the D segment call TRBD2 is taken from the table without a DNA check. TRBV21-1 is annotated as a pseudogene. This CDR3 comprises 13 residues. In nucleotides, the CDR3 is TGTGCCAGCAGCAACGGAGCCTGGAATGAGCAGTTCTTC. Translating gives CASSNGAWNEQFF.

This rearrangement joins TRBV5-6 to TRBJ2-2; D remains unclear. Trimming took 0 bases from V and 3 from J, leaving 6 bases between them. This CDR3 has 14 residues. From germline, CDR1 is SGHDT and CDR2 YYEEEE. The CDR3 DNA reads TGTGCCAGCAGCTTGGGAGGAGACACCGGGGAGCTGTTTTTT. This sequence encodes CASSLGGDTGELFF.

The V gene is TRBV2, the J gene TRBJ2-3; D is possibly TRBD1 (6 bases). The CDR3 has 17 amino acids. V lost 3 bases, J lost 6 bases, and 22 bases lay in between. CDR1 SNHLY and CDR2 FYNNEI come from the germline V gene. CDR3 amino acids: CASSDRTVPSDGDTQYF. The DNA of the CDR3 is TGTGCCAGCAGTGATAGGACAGTTCCCTCGGATGGGGATACGCAGTATTTT.

The chain uses TRBV7-2 and TRBJ2-5; TRBD1 matches 12 bases. CDR3 length equals 17 residues. The J segment lost 5 bases and the V segment lost 4 bases, leaving 11 bases of the junction unmatched. In germline, CDR1 is SGHTA, CDR2 FQGNSA. Here the CDR3 DNA reads TGTGCCAGCAGCTCCCAGGCTGGGACAGGGGGCGCGGAGACCCAGTACTTC. Its translation: CASSSQAGTGGAETQYF.

This clone appeared once. This chain uses TRBV28 with TRBJ2-1, with 9 bases that match TRBD2. CDR1 and CDR2 (germline): MDHEN, SYDVKM. V lost 4 bases and J lost 10; bases outside the gene matches: 11. This CDR3 has 15 amino acids. The CDR3: CASSYGLASSEEQFF. The CDR3 DNA is TGTGCCAGCAGTTACGGACTAGCGTCCTCAGAAGAGCAGTTCTTC.

The chain couples TRBV29-1 to TRBJ2-7, with 10 bases matching TRBD1. Germline CDR1 reads SQVTM; CDR2 reads ANQGSEA. Germline trimming cut 6 bases from V and 4 bases from J; bases unmatched to any gene: 6. The CDR3 spans 13 residues. The CDR3 protein is CSVAGQGLYEQYF. CDR3 coding DNA: TGCAGCGTCGCGGGACAGGGGCTATACGAGCAGTACTTC.

The chain carries TRBV7-2 and TRBJ2-7; 8 bases agree with TRBD2. The germline V gene has CDR1 SGHTA and CDR2 FQGNSA. Trimming cost V 3 bases and J 2 bases; bases outside gene matches: 12. The CDR3 is made up of 17 amino acids. This chain's CDR3 is CASSFVTSARAPYEQYF. DNA of the CDR3: TGTGCCAGCAGCTTTGTGACTAGCGCAAGGGCCCCCTACGAGCAGTACTTC.

The J gene is TRBJ2-7, the V gene TRBV5-1, with 8 bases that match TRBD1. V gave up 4 bases and J gave up 6 bases; unmatched junction bases: 9. The CDR3 has 14 residues. The germline gives CDR1 SGHRS, CDR2 YFSETQ. CDR3 sequence reads: CASSRDGQGGEQYF. For the CDR3, the DNA is TGCGCCAGCAGCCGGGATGGACAGGGTGGCGAGCAGTACTTC. The full variable domain, in which reference TRBV5-1 and TRBJ2-7 provide the parts outside the CDR3, is KAGVTQTPRYLIKTRGQQVTLSCSPISGHRSVSWYQQTPGQGLQFLFEYFSETQRNKGNFPGRFSGRQFSNSRSEMNVSTLELGDSALYLCASSRDGQGGEQYFGPGTRLTVT.

V is TRBV7-2 and J is TRBJ1-2, with D uncertain. The germline CDR1 and CDR2 sequences are SGHTA and FQGNSA. The germline V and J ends were trimmed by 4 bases and 4 bases, with 13 bases remaining between them. The CDR3 consists of 14 residues. CDR3 nucleotide sequence: TGTGCCAGCAGCTACCCCCGTGACACCTATGGCTACACCTTC. Its protein is CASSYPRDTYGYTF.

CDR3 residues: CASSFDRGGELFF. CDR3 in DNA: TGTGCCAGCAGCTTCGACAGGGGTGGGGAGCTGTTTTTT. The chain uses TRBV11-3 and TRBJ2-2; 8 bases are shared with TRBD1. J gave up 8 bases and V 3 bases, and 2 bases lay outside the gene matches. CDR1 is SGHNT, CDR2 YENEEA, per germline. The CDR3 has 13 amino acids.

The chain employs TRBV7-6 and TRBJ2-7; TRBD2 agrees at 13 bases. Per germline, CDR1 SGHVS and CDR2 FNYEAQ. The trim removed 3 bases at V and 6 bases at J, leaving 5 bases unmatched. The CDR3 is 15 residues long. DNA of the CDR3: TGTGCCAGCAGCTTCGGACTAGCGGGAGTTGGCGAGCAGTACTTC. Residues: CASSFGLAGVGEQYF.

The chain employs TRBV6-5 and TRBJ1-2; D gene ambiguous. The CDR3 loop spans 16 amino acids. Germline values: CDR1 MNHEY, CDR2 SVGAGI. V was shortened by 0 bases and J by 4 bases, with 15 bases between the two germline ends. CDR3 nucleotide sequence: TGTGCCAGCAGTTACTCGTCACTTTTCTCAGGCTATGGCTACACCTTC. It yields the protein CASSYSSLFSGYGYTF.

Only one count was recorded for this clone. The chain uses TRBV27 and TRBJ2-7, with a tentative D call TRBD1 (6 bases). The germline V gene has CDR1 MNHEY and CDR2 SMNVEV (reference sequence). CDR3 length: 11 residues. V lost 3 bases and J lost 6, with 6 bases in between. The CDR3 DNA is TGTGCCAGCAGTTTGGGGGCCGAGCAGTACTTC. Translated, it gives CASSLGAEQYF.

J is TRBJ2-1 and V is TRBV5-1; 10 nucleotides line up with TRBD2. The CDR3 runs to 16 residues. Per germline, CDR1 SGHRS and CDR2 YFSETQ. The J segment lost 7 bases and the V segment lost 4 bases, leaving 11 bases of the junction unmatched. CDR3 loop: CASSGTSGRARNEQFF. Here the CDR3 DNA reads TGCGCCAGCAGCGGAACCAGCGGGAGGGCCAGAAATGAGCAGTTCTTC.

This clone was found a few times. This rearrangement joins TRBV11-3 to TRBJ2-2, with TRBD2 matching 10 bases. The junction had 2 bases not matched to a gene; V was cut back by 4 bases and J by 3 bases. The germline V gene has CDR1 SGHNT and CDR2 YENEEA. The CDR3 sequence is 15 residues long. CDR3 region: CASSSGTSDTGELFF. DNA of the CDR3: TGTGCCAGCAGCTCCGGGACTAGCGACACCGGGGAGCTGTTTTTT.

J is TRBJ2-7 and V is TRBV7-9; TRBD1 matches at 11 bases. V was pared by 0 bases and J by 2 bases, with 3 bases of the junction left unmatched. This CDR3 is 16 amino acids long. The germline CDR1 and CDR2 sequences are SEHNR and FQNEAQ (reference sequence). In DNA, the CDR3 is TGTGCCAGCAGCTTAGCGCCGGGACAGGGGGCCTACGAGCAGTACTTC. Protein sequence: CASSLAPGQGAYEQYF.

The V and J genes are TRBV4-3 and TRBJ2-3; 8 nucleotides align to TRBD2. The length of the CDR3 is 16 residues. Trimming removed 3 bases from V and 1 base from J; junction bases left unmatched: 6. CDR1 LGHNA and CDR2 YSLEER come from the germline V gene. DNA for the CDR3: TGCGCCAGCAGCCATCAACTAGCGGAGGGCACAGATACGCAGTATTTT. Its protein product is CASSHQLAEGTDTQYF.

The chain links TRBV28 to TRBJ1-4; 9 nucleotides align to TRBD1. V shed 7 bases and J 5 bases; nucleotides not matched to a gene: 11. Per the germline V gene, CDR1 is MDHEN and CDR2 is SYDVKM. There are 16 residues in the CDR3. CDR3 coding DNA: TGTGCCAGCATTTCGCCCACCGGGACAGGGAATGAAAAACTGTTTTTT. Translating it yields CASISPTGTGNEKLFF.

The chain couples TRBV5-1 to TRBJ1-4, with D maybe TRBD1 (6 bases). This CDR3 comprises 16 residues. Trimming stripped 1 base from V and 7 bases from J, with 17 bases between. Germline-derived CDR1 and CDR2 are SGHRS and YFSETQ. The CDR3, as DNA: TGCGCCAGCAGCTTGTCAAAGACAGGAACAACTGAAAAACTGTTTTTT. It translates to CASSLSKTGTTEKLFF. The entire variable domain, with the rest obtained from reference TRBV5-1 and TRBJ1-4, is as follows: KAGVTQTPRYLIKTRGQQVTLSCSPISGHRSVSWYQQTPGQGLQFLFEYFSETQRNKGNFPGRFSGRQFSNSRSEMNVSTLELGDSALYLCASSLSKTGTTEKLFFGSGTQLSVL.